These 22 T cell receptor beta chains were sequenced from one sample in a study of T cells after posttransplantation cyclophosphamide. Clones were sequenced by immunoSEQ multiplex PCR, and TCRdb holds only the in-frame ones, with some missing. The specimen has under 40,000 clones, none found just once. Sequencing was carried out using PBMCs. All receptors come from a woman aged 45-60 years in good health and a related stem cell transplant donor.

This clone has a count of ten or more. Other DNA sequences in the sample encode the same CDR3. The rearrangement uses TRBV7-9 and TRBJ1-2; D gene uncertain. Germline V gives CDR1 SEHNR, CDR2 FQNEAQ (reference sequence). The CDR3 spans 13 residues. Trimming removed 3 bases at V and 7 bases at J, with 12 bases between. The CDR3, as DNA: TGTGCCAGCAGCTTCGGGGAGGCGGGTGGCTACACCTTC. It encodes CASSFGEAGGYTF.

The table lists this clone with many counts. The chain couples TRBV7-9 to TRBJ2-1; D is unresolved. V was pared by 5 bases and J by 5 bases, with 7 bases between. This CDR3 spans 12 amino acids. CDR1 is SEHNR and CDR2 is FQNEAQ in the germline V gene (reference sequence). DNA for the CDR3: TGTGCCAGCAGCAGACTGAACAATGAGCAGTTCTTC. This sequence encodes CASSRLNNEQFF. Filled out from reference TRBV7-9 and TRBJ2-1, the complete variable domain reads DTGVSQNPRHKITKRGQNVTFRCDPISEHNRLYWYRQTLGQGPEFLTYFQNEAQLEKSRLLSDRFSAERPKGSFSTLEIQRTEQGDSAMYLCASSRLNNEQFFGPGTRLTVL.

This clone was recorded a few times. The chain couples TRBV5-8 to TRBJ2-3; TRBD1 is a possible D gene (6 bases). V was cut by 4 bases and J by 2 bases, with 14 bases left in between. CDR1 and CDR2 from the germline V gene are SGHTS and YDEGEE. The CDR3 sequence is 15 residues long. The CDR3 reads CASSPGATLTDTQYF. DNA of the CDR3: TGTGCCAGCAGCCCAGGGGCCACCCTCACAGATACGCAGTATTTT.

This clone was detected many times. The CDR3 protein is CASRRPGQPTDTQYF. The CDR3 DNA sequence: TGTGCCAGCAGACGGCCGGGACAGCCCACAGATACGCAGTATTTT. This sequence joins TRBV12-3 or TRBV12-4 and TRBJ2-3; 7 bases are a match to TRBD1. V was clipped by 6 bases and J by 2 bases; unmatched bases: 8. The CDR3 runs to 15 residues.

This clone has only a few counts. CDR3 residues: CASSFPETSGKGRETQYF. The DNA of the CDR3 is TGTGCCAGCAGTTTTCCCGAAACTAGCGGGAAAGGGCGGGAGACCCAGTACTTC. The V gene is TRBV12-3 or TRBV12-4, the J gene TRBJ2-5, with 10 bases that match TRBD2. The trim removed 3 bases at V and 5 bases at J, leaving 15 bases unmatched. The CDR3 is made up of 18 amino acids.

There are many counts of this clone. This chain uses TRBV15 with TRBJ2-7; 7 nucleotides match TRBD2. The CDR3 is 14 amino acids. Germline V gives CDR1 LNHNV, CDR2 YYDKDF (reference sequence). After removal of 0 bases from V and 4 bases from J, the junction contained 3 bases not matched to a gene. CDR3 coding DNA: TGTGCCACCAGCAGAGATCTAGCGGCTTACGAGCAGTACTTC. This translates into CATSRDLAAYEQYF.

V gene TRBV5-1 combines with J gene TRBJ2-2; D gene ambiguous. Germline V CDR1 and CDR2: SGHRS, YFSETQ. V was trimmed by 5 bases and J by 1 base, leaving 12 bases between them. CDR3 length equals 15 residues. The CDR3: CASRFTGLNTGELFF. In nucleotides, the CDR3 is TGCGCCAGCAGATTTACGGGTCTGAACACCGGGGAGCTGTTTTTT.

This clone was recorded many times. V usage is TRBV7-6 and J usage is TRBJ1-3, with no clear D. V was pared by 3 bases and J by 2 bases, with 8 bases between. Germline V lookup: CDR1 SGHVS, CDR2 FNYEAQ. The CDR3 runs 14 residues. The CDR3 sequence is CASSLHGAGNTIYF. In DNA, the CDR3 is TGTGCCAGCAGCTTGCACGGGGCTGGAAACACCATATATTTT.

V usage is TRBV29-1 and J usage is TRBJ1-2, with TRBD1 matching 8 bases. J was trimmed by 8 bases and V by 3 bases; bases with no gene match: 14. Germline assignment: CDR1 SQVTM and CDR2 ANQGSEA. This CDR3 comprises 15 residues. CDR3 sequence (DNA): TGCAGCGTTGACCCCTCAGGGGGCCCCCAGGGGGGCTACACCTTC. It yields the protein CSVDPSGGPQGGYTF.

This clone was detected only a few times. The CDR3 bases are TGTGCCAGCAGTGCCACCGGGACTTTGCGACATCGGCAGTACTTC. Its translation is CASSATGTLRHRQYF. V gene TRBV25-1 combines with J gene TRBJ2-7, with D perhaps TRBD2 (6 bases). V was cut by 4 bases and J by 9 bases, with 22 bases left in between. There are 15 residues in the CDR3. Looked up from germline, CDR1 is MGHDK and CDR2 is SYGVNS.

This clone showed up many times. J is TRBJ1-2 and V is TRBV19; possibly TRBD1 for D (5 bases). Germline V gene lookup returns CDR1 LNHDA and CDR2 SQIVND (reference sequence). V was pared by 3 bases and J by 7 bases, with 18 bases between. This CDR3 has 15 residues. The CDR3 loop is CASSISGRGNVGYTF. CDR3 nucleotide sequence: TGTGCCAGTAGTATCTCCGGGAGGGGCAATGTTGGCTACACCTTC.

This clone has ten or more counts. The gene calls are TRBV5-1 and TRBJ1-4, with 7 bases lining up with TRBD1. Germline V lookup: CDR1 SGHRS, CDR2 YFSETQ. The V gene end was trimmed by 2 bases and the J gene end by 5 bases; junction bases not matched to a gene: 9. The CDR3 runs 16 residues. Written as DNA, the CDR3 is TGCGCCAGCAGCTTTGCCCCGGGACAGCTAAATGAAAAACTGTTTTTT. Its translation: CASSFAPGQLNEKLFF. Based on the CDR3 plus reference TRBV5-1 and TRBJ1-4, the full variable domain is KAGVTQTPRYLIKTRGQQVTLSCSPISGHRSVSWYQQTPGQGLQFLFEYFSETQRNKGNFPGRFSGRQFSNSRSEMNVSTLELGDSALYLCASSFAPGQLNEKLFFGSGTQLSVL.

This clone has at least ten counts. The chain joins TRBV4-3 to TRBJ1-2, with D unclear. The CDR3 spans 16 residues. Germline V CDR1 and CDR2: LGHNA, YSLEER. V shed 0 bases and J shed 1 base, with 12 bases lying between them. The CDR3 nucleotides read TGCGCCAGCAGCCAAGAAGCCTACAGTATTAACTATGGCTACACCTTC. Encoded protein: CASSQEAYSINYGYTF.

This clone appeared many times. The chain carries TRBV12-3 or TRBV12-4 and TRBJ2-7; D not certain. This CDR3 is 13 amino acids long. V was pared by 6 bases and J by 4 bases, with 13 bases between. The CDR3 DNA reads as TGTGCCAGCAGCCTAACTACACCGTACGAGCAGTACTTC. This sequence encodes CASSLTTPYEQYF.

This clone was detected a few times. The CDR3 DNA reads TGTGCCTGGAGTAAAGGGACAGGGCGGAATCAGCCCCAGCATTTT. Encoded protein: CAWSKGTGRNQPQHF. The chain links TRBV30 to TRBJ1-5, with 9 bases identical to TRBD1. J gave up 4 bases and V 2 bases, and 6 bases lay outside the gene matches. This CDR3 comprises 15 residues. Looked up from germline, CDR1 is GTSNPN and CDR2 is SVGIG (reference sequence).

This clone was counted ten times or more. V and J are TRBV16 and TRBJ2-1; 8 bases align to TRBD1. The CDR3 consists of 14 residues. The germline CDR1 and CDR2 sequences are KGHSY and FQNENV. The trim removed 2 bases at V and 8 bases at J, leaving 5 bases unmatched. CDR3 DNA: TGTGCCAGCAGCCAACGGGACAGGTACGATGAGCAGTTCTTC. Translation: CASSQRDRYDEQFF.

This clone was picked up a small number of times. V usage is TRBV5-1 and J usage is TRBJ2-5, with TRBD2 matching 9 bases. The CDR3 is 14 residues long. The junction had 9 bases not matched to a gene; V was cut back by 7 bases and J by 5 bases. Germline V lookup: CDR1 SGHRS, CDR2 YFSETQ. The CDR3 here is CASGTSLPRETQYF. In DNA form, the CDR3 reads TGCGCCAGCGGGACTAGCTTGCCCCGGGAGACCCAGTACTTC.

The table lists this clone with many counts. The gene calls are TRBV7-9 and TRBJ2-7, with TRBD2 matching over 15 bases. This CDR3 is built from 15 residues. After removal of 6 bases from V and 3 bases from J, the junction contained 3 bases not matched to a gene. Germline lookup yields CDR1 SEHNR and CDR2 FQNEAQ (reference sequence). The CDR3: CASRQGLAGGYEQYF. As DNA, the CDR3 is TGTGCCAGCAGGCAGGGACTAGCGGGAGGCTACGAGCAGTACTTC. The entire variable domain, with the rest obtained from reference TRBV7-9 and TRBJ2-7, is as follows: DTGVSQNPRHKITKRGQNVTFRCDPISEHNRLYWYRQTLGQGPEFLTYFQNEAQLEKSRLLSDRFSAERPKGSFSTLEIQRTEQGDSAMYLCASRQGLAGGYEQYFGPGTRLTVT.

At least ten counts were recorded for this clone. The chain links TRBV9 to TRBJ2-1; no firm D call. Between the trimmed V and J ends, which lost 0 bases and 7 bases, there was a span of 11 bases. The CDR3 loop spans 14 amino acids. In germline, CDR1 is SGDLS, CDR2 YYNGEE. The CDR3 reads CASSVEPHGNEQFF. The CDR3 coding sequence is TGTGCCAGCAGCGTAGAGCCGCATGGTAATGAGCAGTTCTTC.

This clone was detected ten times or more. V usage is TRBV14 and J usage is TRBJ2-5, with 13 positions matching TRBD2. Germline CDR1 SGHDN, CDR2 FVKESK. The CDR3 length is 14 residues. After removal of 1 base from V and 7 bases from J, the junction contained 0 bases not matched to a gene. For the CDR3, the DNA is TGTGCCAGCAGCCAAGGACTAGCGGGAGGGACCCAGTACTTC. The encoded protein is CASSQGLAGGTQYF. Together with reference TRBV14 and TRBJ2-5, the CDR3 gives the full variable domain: EAGVTQFPSHSVIEKGQTVTLRCDPISGHDNLYWYRRVMGKEIKFLLHFVKESKQDESGMPNNRFLAERTGGTYSTLKVQPAELEDSGVYFCASSQGLAGGTQYFGPGTRLLVL.

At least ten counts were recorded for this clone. The CDR3 sequence is CASSQSVTDTQYF. CDR3 DNA sequence: TGCGCCAGCAGCCAGAGCGTCACAGATACGCAGTATTTT. This chain joins TRBV4-3 and TRBJ2-3, with D uncertain. CDR3 size: 13 residues. V gave up 3 bases and J gave up 2 bases, with 6 bases separating them. Germline V gene data show CDR1 as LGHNA and CDR2 as YSLEER.

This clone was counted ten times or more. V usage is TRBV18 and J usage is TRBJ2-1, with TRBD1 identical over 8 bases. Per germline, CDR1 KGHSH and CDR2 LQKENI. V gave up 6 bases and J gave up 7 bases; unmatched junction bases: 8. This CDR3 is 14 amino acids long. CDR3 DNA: TGTGCCAGCTCGCCCGGGACAGGAAATAATGAGCAGTTCTTC. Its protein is CASSPGTGNNEQFF.